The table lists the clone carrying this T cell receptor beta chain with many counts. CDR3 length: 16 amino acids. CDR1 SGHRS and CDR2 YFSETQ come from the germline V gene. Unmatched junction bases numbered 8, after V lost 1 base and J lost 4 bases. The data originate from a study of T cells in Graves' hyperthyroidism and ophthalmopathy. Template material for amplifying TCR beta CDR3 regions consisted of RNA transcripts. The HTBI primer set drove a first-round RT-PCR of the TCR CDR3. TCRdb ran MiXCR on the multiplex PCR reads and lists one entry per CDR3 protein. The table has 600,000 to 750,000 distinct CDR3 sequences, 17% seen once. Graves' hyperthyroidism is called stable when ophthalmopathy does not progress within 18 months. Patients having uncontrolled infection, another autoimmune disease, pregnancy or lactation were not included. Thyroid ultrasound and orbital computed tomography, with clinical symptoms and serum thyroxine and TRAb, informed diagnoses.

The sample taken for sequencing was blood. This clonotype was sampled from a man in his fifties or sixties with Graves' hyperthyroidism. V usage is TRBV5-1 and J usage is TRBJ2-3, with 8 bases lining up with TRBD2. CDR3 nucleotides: TGCGCCAGCAGCTTGTCGGCGGGAGGATACTCAGATACGCAGTATTTT. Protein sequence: CASSLSAGGYSDTQYF. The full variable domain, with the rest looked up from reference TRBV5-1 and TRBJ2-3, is KAGVTQTPRYLIKTRGQQVTLSCSPISGHRSVSWYQQTPGQGLQFLFEYFSETQRNKGNFPGRFSGRQFSNSRSEMNVSTLELGDSALYLCASSLSAGGYSDTQYFGPGTRLTVL.